These 11 T cell receptor beta chains were all obtained from the same sample, sequenced in a study of T-cell reconstitution after alpha-beta-depleted transplantation in children. Library preparation (for TCRbeta) was performed with unique molecular identifiers. TCRdb analysed the PCR reads with MiXCR anew, one entry per CDR3 protein. Of hundreds of thousands of distinct CDR3 sequences listed, 15% to 20% are singletons. The specimen comprised PBMCs from the stem cell graft donor, sampled from the stem cell graft. These receptors all come from a human donor who donated a stem cell graft to a child with acute lymphoblastic leukemia.

This clonotype was recorded only once. The gene calls are TRBV7-9 and TRBJ2-5; 9 bases agree with TRBD2. Looked up from germline, CDR1 is SEHNR and CDR2 is FQNEAQ (reference sequence). The V gene end was trimmed by 5 bases and the J gene end by 4 bases; junction bases not matched to a gene: 11. The CDR3 is 16 amino acids. The CDR3 bases are TGTGCCAGCAGCACGGAGGCGGGAGGGCCCCCAGAGACCCAGTACTTC. Translated: CASSTEAGGPPETQYF.

This chain links TRBV12-3 or TRBV12-4 with TRBJ2-1; D possibly matches TRBD1 or TRBD2 (5 bases each). This CDR3 has 12 amino acids. The ends were cut back, 8 bases at V and 7 bases at J, with 12 bases in the middle. DNA for the CDR3: TGTGCCAGCCGATCGTGGGGGAATGAGCAGTTCTTC. It is translated as CASRSWGNEQFF.

This clonotype has a handful of counts. This chain joins TRBV9 and TRBJ1-1; TRBD1 is a possible D gene (5 bases). The germline CDR1 and CDR2 sequences are SGDLS and YYNGEE. With 5 bases removed from V and 3 bases from J, the gap between germline ends came to 11 bases. The CDR3 has 13 amino acids. CDR3 in DNA: TGTGCCAGCAGAGGGGATTTTGACACTGAAGCTTTCTTT. Its protein is CASRGDFDTEAFF.

The chain combines TRBV3-1 with TRBJ2-3, with no clear D. Germline CDR1 and CDR2: LGHDT and YNNKEL (reference sequence). Trimming took off 0 bases at V and 2 bases at J, with 6 bases between the two ends. The CDR3 consists of 14 residues. CDR3 nucleotide sequence: TGTGCCAGCAGCCAAGAGGTGGTCACAGATACGCAGTATTTT. Its protein is CASSQEVVTDTQYF.

The gene calls are TRBV5-5 and TRBJ1-2; D unclear. The CDR3 is made up of 14 amino acids. Germline V gives CDR1 SGHKS, CDR2 YYEKEE (reference sequence). V was cut by 0 bases and J by 2 bases, with 8 bases left in between. The CDR3 loop reads CASSLEAFNYGYTF. CDR3 sequence (DNA): TGTGCCAGCAGCTTGGAAGCATTCAACTATGGCTACACCTTC.

This chain uses TRBV7-2 with TRBJ2-3, with 7 bases lining up with TRBD2. CDR3 length: 15 residues. Trimming cost V 6 bases and J 9 bases; bases outside gene matches: 15. CDR1 and CDR2 from the germline V gene are SGHTA and FQGNSA. CDR3 residues: CASSSPYGGSRTQYF. In nucleotides, the CDR3 is TGTGCCAGCAGTTCCCCCTACGGCGGGAGCAGGACGCAGTATTTT.

This clonotype was detected a few times. The chain has TRBV27 and TRBJ1-5; 10 bases line up with TRBD1. CDR3 length: 19 residues. Trimming took 0 bases from V and 0 from J; bases not matched to a gene: 8. Germline CDR1 is MNHEY and CDR2 is SMNVEV (reference sequence). Here the CDR3 DNA reads TGTGCCAGCAGTTTATCGTCGACAGGGGGCTCGTATAGCAATCAGCCCCAGCATTTT. It specifies CASSLSSTGGSYSNQPQHF.

CDR3 nucleotides: TGTGCCAGCAGTGAATTCGAAGGGAGGTTCGGCTACGAGCAGTACTTC. Residues: CASSEFEGRFGYEQYF. This chain uses TRBV25-1 with TRBJ2-7, with D maybe TRBD2 (6 bases). The CDR3 totals 16 residues. The ends were cut back, 1 base at V and 3 bases at J, with 16 bases in the middle. The V gene's germline CDR1 is MGHDK and CDR2 SYGVNS.

The chain is built from TRBV15 and TRBJ1-2; 10 nucleotides agree with TRBD1. CDR3 length: 17 residues. Germline CDR1 is LNHNV and CDR2 is YYDKDF (reference sequence). V was pared by 0 bases and J by 6 bases, with 10 bases of the junction left unmatched. CDR3 nucleotides: TGTGCCACCAGCAGAGACCTAGGATGGGACAGGGGCCATGGCTACACCTTC. It is translated as CATSRDLGWDRGHGYTF.

V gene TRBV5-1 combines with J gene TRBJ1-1; weak D call: TRBD1 (5 bases). V shed 3 bases and J shed 5 bases, with 20 bases lying between them. CDR1 SGHRS and CDR2 YFSETQ come from the germline V gene. The CDR3 length is 16 residues. The CDR3 reads CASSWKPGTGGTEAFF. CDR3 bases: TGCGCCAGCAGCTGGAAACCCGGGACGGGAGGAACTGAAGCTTTCTTT. Combining the CDR3 with reference TRBV5-1 and TRBJ1-1 gives the whole variable domain KAGVTQTPRYLIKTRGQQVTLSCSPISGHRSVSWYQQTPGQGLQFLFEYFSETQRNKGNFPGRFSGRQFSNSRSEMNVSTLELGDSALYLCASSWKPGTGGTEAFFGQGTRLTVV.

The rearrangement uses TRBV20-1 and TRBJ2-7; a weak D match, TRBD2 (5 bases). The V gene lost 5 bases and the J gene lost 0 bases, with 11 bases spanning the gap. The germline CDR1 and CDR2 sequences are DFQATT and SNEGSKA (reference sequence). The CDR3 runs 13 residues. The CDR3 here is CSALAQSSYEQYF. In DNA form, the CDR3 reads TGCAGTGCTTTAGCGCAGAGCTCCTACGAGCAGTACTTC.